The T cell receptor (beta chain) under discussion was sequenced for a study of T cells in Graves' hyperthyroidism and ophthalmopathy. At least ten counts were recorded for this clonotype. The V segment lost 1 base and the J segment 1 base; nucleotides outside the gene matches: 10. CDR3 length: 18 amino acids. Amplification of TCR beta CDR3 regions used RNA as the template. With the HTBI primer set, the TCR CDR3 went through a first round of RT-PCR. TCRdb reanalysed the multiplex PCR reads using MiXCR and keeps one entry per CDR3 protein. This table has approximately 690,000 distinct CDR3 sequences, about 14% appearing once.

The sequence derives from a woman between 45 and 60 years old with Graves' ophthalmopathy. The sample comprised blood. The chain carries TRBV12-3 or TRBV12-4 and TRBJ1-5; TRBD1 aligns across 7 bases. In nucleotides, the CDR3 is TGTGCCAGCAGTTTAGTACGCGGACAGGTGATAAGCAATCAGCCCCAGCATTTT. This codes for CASSLVRGQVISNQPQHF.